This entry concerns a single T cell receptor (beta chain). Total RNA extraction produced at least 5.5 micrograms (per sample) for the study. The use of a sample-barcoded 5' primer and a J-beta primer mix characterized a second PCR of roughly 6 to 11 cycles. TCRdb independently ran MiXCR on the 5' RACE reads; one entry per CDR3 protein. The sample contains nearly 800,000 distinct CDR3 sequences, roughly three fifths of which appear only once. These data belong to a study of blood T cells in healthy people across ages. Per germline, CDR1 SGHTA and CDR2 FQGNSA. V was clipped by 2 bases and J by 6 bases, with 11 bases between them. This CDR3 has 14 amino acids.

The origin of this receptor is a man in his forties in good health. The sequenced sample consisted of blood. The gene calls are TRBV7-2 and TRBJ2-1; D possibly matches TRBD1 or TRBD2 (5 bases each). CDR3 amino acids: CASSLSLGTNEQFF. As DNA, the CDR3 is TGTGCCAGCAGCTTATCCTTGGGGACCAATGAGCAGTTCTTC.